This is a list of T cell receptor beta chains from one sample in a study of Ad26.COV2.S vaccination and SARS-CoV-2 variants. Libraries were prepared by immunoSEQ multiplex PCR; TCRdb keeps only in-frame clonotypes and omits some of them. Altogether under 400,000 clones are present, 87% being singletons, with the ten largest covering around 3.6%. Sequenced material: peripheral blood, taken in a trial of Ad26.COV2.S vaccine versus placebo. The receptors come from a person between 18 and 65 years old who received the Ad26.COV2.S COVID-19 vaccine or a placebo. The CDR3 runs from the conserved cysteine through the conserved F or W. A D gene is named only where the DNA matches it firmly. Size tells how often a clone was seen (once, few, many) or the class of an expanded clone, and some rows leave it out.

V	size	J	D	DNA	CDR3
TRBV3-1/TRBV3-2	.	TRBJ1-2	TRBD1	TGTGCCAGCAGCACGACAGGGTTGGGCTATGGCTACACCTTC	CASSTTGLGYGYTF
TRBV10-3	few	TRBJ2-2	.	TGTGCCATCAATTCGGAACTAGGGTTTACGAACACCGGGGAGCTGTTTTTT	CAINSELGFTNTGELFF
TRBV7-2	.	TRBJ1-1	.	TGTGCCAGCAGCTTAACCCATTCGGGACCTGAAGCTTTCTTT	CASSLTHSGPEAFF
TRBV18	.	TRBJ1-2	.	TGTGCCAGCTCACCAGGTTCGAATCATGGCTACACCTTC	CASSPGSNHGYTF
TRBV21-1	.	TRBJ2-1	.	TGTGCCAGCAGAGGGACAACTAACAATGAGCAGTTCTTC	CASRGTTNNEQFF
TRBV11-1	.	TRBJ1-1	.	TGTGCCAGCACCCCATTAGGGTTACGGACTGAAGCTTTCTTT	CASTPLGLRTEAFF
TRBV5-1	.	TRBJ2-1	TRBD2	TGCGCCAGCAGCTATACTAGCGGGGGGGCCAATGAGCAGTTCTTC	CASSYTSGGANEQFF
TRBV5-1	once	TRBJ2-7	TRBD2	TGCGCCAGCAGCTCTGGGACTAGCGGGGAGCAGTACTTC	CASSSGTSGEQYF
TRBV2	.	TRBJ1-3	.	TGTGCCAGCAGTTCGGGACCGCCTGGAAACACCATATATTTT	CASSSGPPGNTIYF
TRBV19	.	TRBJ1-5	.	TGTGCCAGTAGCACCTGGGGCAGGGACAATCAGCCCCAGCATTTT	CASSTWGRDNQPQHF
TRBV7-2	.	TRBJ2-2	.	TGTGCCAGCGGGGGGCGCGGCACCGGGGAGCTGTTTTTT	CASGGRGTGELFF
TRBV7-9	.	TRBJ2-1	.	TGTGCCAGCAGCCCAAGGGGTGAGCAGTTCTTC	CASSPRGEQFF
TRBV25-1	.	TRBJ1-1	.	TGTGCCAGCAGTGCAGGGAACACTGAAGCTTTCTTT	CASSAGNTEAFF
TRBV4-1	.	TRBJ1-2	.	TGCGCCAGCAGCCAAGCCGCGTTCGGGGGCTATGGCTACACCTTC	CASSQAAFGGYGYTF
TRBV27	.	TRBJ2-3	.	TGTGCCAGCAGTTTCGGCAGGGGATGGACAGATACGCAGTATTTT	CASSFGRGWTDTQYF
TRBV3-1/TRBV3-2	.	TRBJ2-5	.	TGTGCCAGCAGCCAAGAACCAGGGTCAGAGACCCAGTACTTC	CASSQEPGSETQYF
TRBV27	.	TRBJ2-7	.	TGTGCCAGCAGTTTAAAATGGACTTACGAGCAGTACTTC	CASSLKWTYEQYF
TRBV3-1/TRBV3-2	.	TRBJ2-7	TRBD2	TGTGCCAGCAGCCCTAGCGGGGGGGCGACCGAGCAGTACTTC	CASSPSGGATEQYF
TRBV6-5	.	TRBJ2-1	.	TGTGCCAGCAGTTACTCTAGCAGTTCCTACAATGAGCAGTTCTTC	CASSYSSSSYNEQFF
TRBV30	.	TRBJ2-7	.	TGTGCCTGGTCCGAAATTTACGAGCAGTACTTC	CAWSEIYEQYF
TRBV7-8	.	TRBJ1-1	.	TGTGCCAGCAGCCCCTCGGGGGGCACTGAAGCTTTCTTT	CASSPSGGTEAFF
TRBV5-1	.	TRBJ1-3	.	TGCGCCAGCAGCTTGGGTCTGATGGGGGCGCGAGGAAACACCATATATTTT	CASSLGLMGARGNTIYF
TRBV30	.	TRBJ2-7	TRBD1	TGTGCCTGGAGGAGGGACAGAGACTACGAGCAGTACTTC	CAWRRDRDYEQYF
TRBV30	.	TRBJ2-5	TRBD2	TGTGCCTGGAGTGTATTGGCGGGGGGGCGAGAGACCCAGTACTTC	CAWSVLAGGRETQYF
TRBV4-1	.	TRBJ2-7	.	TGCGCCAGCAGCCAAGATTATCCGGGACCCTACGAGCAGTACTTC	CASSQDYPGPYEQYF
TRBV14	.	TRBJ1-4	TRBD1	TGTGCCAGCAGCCAATTCCAGGGGGCAACTAATGAAAAACTGTTTTTT	CASSQFQGATNEKLFF
TRBV3-1/TRBV3-2	.	TRBJ2-3	.	TGTGCCAGCAGCCGACGGGCAGATACGCAGTATTTT	CASSRRADTQYF
TRBV25-1	.	TRBJ2-2	TRBD1	TGTGCCAGCATTGGACAGGTTAACACCGGGGAGCTGTTTTTT	CASIGQVNTGELFF
TRBV5-6	few	TRBJ1-5	.	TGTGCCAGCAGCTTGGTGGGGAATCAGCCCCAGCATTTT	CASSLVGNQPQHF
TRBV12-3/TRBV12-4	.	TRBJ2-3	.	TGTGCCAGCAGTTTCAGGGCTCGGGATACGCAGTATTTT	CASSFRARDTQYF
TRBV11-2	.	TRBJ1-1	.	TGTGCCAGCAGAACAGGGTGGGTCACTGAAGCTTTCTTT	CASRTGWVTEAFF
TRBV18	.	TRBJ2-1	TRBD2	TGTGCCAGCTCACCACTAGCGGGGGGAAGTGAGCAGTTCTTC	CASSPLAGGSEQFF
TRBV3-1/TRBV3-2	few	TRBJ2-2	.	TGTGCCAGCAGCCTTGGTGGTCGGCCTCCGAGGGATGGGGACACCGGGGAGCTGTTTTTT	CASSLGGRPPRDGDTGELFF
TRBV7-8	.	TRBJ1-2	TRBD1	TGTGCCAGCAGCTCCACGACAGGGGTGAACTATGGCTACACCTTC	CASSSTTGVNYGYTF
TRBV18	.	TRBJ2-2	.	TGTGCCAGCTCGCAGGCGGGGCCGGCGAACACCGGGGAGCTGTTTTTT	CASSQAGPANTGELFF
TRBV30	.	TRBJ1-5	.	TGTGCCTGGAGTGTACAGGGTGGTTCTGGCAATCAGCCCCAGCATTTT	CAWSVQGGSGNQPQHF
TRBV6-5	.	TRBJ2-7	TRBD2	TGTGCCAGCAGTAAGACAGCGGGGGGCACCTACGAGCAGTACTTC	CASSKTAGGTYEQYF
TRBV10-2	.	TRBJ2-3	.	TGCGCCAGCAGAAAGTCGGAGCGGGCCTCCACAGATACGCAGTATTTT	CASRKSERASTDTQYF
TRBV2	.	TRBJ1-2	TRBD1	TGTGCCAGCAGCGAGGACAGGTCCCATGGCTACACCTTC	CASSEDRSHGYTF
TRBV5-1	.	TRBJ2-1	TRBD1	TGCGCCAGCAGCTGGACAGGTAGAAATGAGCAGTTCTTC	CASSWTGRNEQFF
TRBV5-1	.	TRBJ2-3	TRBD2	TGCGCCAGCAGCCGACTAGCGGGGTCAGATACGCAGTATTTT	CASSRLAGSDTQYF
TRBV3-1/TRBV3-2	.	TRBJ2-3	TRBD2	TGTGCCAGCAGCCAAGCGGGTAGCGGGGACTCTAGCACAGATACGCAGTATTTT	CASSQAGSGDSSTDTQYF
TRBV5-1	once	TRBJ2-7	.	TGCGCCAGCAGCTGGGACGCGAGCTCCTACGAGCAGTACTTC	CASSWDASSYEQYF
TRBV5-6	.	TRBJ2-5	.	TGTGCCAGCAGCTCTCCGGGACCGCGCATCCAAGAGACCCAGTACTTC	CASSSPGPRIQETQYF
TRBV19	.	TRBJ2-5	.	TGTGCCAGCAGGAAGGGTAAGGTAGTGGAGACCCAGTACTTC	CASRKGKVVETQYF
TRBV10-3	.	TRBJ2-2	TRBD2	TGTGCCATCACCGGAGGACTAGCGGGGGGGCCTAACACCGGGGAGCTGTTTTTT	CAITGGLAGGPNTGELFF
TRBV6-1	.	TRBJ1-4	.	TGTGCCAGCAGTGACGAAAAACTGTTTTTT	CASSDEKLFF
TRBV6-5	once	TRBJ1-3	TRBD1	TGTGCCAGCAGGAGGACAGGGGTCTCTGGAAACACCATATATTTT	CASRRTGVSGNTIYF
TRBV25-1	.	TRBJ1-2	.	TGTGCCAGCAGTGAATATAAGGGGGGCGGCGGCTACACCTTC	CASSEYKGGGGYTF
TRBV5-1	.	TRBJ2-3	TRBD1	TGCGCCAGCAGCTTACAGGGGGCGCTTTTAACAGATACGCAGTATTTT	CASSLQGALLTDTQYF
TRBV27	.	TRBJ2-2	.	TGTGCCAGCAGTTTATCGTTGGGGGGCAAAGCGAACACCGGGGAGCTGTTTTTT	CASSLSLGGKANTGELFF
TRBV5-5	.	TRBJ1-1	.	TGTGCCAGCAGCTTGGGCACAGCGAACACTGAAGCTTTCTTT	CASSLGTANTEAFF
TRBV30	once	TRBJ1-5	.	TGTGCCTGGAGTGTAGCGGGTCATCAGCCCCAGCATTTT	CAWSVAGHQPQHF
TRBV24-1	.	TRBJ1-5	.	TGTGCCACCAGTGACCTGAATAGCAATCAGCCCCAGCATTTT	CATSDLNSNQPQHF
TRBV19	few	TRBJ1-5	TRBD1	TGTGCCAGTAGTATAGTCCAGGGGGGTCAGCCCCAGCATTTT	CASSIVQGGQPQHF